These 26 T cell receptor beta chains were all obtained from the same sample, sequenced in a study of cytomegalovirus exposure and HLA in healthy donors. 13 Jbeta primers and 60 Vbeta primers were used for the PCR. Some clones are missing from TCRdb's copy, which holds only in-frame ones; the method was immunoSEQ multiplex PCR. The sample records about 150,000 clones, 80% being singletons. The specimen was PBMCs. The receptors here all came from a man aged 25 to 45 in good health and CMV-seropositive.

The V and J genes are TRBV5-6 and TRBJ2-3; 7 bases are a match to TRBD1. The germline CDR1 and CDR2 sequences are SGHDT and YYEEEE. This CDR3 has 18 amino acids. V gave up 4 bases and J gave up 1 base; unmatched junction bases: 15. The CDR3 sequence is CASSTGEFAGVGTDTQYF. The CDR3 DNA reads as TGTGCCAGCAGCACAGGGGAGTTCGCAGGCGTGGGCACAGATACGCAGTATTTT.

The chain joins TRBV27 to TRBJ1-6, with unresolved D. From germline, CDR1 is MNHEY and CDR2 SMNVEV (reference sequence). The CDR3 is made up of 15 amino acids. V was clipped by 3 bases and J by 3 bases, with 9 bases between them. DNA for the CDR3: TGTGCCAGCAGTTTCCGGCAGGTCTATAATTCACCCCTCCACTTT. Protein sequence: CASSFRQVYNSPLHF.

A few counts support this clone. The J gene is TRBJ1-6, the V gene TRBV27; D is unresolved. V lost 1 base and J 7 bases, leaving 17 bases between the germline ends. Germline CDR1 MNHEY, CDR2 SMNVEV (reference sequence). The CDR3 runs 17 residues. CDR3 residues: CASSLYKTPRSNSPLHF. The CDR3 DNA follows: TGTGCCAGCAGTTTATACAAGACACCCAGATCCAATTCACCCCTCCACTTT.

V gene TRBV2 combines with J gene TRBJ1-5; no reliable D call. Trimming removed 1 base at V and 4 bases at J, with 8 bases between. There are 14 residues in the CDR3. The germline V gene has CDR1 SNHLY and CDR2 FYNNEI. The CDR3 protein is CASSEGGENQPQHF. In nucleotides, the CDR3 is TGTGCCAGCAGTGAAGGGGGAGAAAATCAGCCCCAGCATTTT.

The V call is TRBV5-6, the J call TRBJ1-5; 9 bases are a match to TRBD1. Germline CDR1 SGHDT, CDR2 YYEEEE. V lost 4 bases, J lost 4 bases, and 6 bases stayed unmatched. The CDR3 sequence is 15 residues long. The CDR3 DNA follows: TGTGCCAGCAGCATCCTGACAGGGGGAAATCAGCCCCAGCATTTT. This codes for CASSILTGGNQPQHF.

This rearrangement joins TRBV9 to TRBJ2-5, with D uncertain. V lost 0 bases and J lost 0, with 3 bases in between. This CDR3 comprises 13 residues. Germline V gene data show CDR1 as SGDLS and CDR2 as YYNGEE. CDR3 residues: CASSVGNQETQYF. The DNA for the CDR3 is TGTGCCAGCAGCGTAGGTAACCAAGAGACCCAGTACTTC.

CDR3: CASSFAGGKGFGNEQFF. CDR3 coding DNA: TGTGCCAGCAGCTTCGCAGGGGGAAAGGGGTTCGGCAATGAGCAGTTCTTC. This chain connects TRBV11-3 to TRBJ2-1, with 7 bases fitting TRBD1. There are 17 residues in the CDR3. J gave up 6 bases and V 3 bases, and 14 bases lay outside the gene matches. Germline lookup yields CDR1 SGHNT and CDR2 YENEEA.

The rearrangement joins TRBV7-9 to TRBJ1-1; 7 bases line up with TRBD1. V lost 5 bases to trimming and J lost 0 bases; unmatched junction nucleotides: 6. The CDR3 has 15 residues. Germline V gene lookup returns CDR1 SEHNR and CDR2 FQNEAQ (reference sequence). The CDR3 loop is CASSPTGVMNTEAFF. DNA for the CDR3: TGTGCCAGCAGCCCAACAGGGGTAATGAACACTGAAGCTTTCTTT.

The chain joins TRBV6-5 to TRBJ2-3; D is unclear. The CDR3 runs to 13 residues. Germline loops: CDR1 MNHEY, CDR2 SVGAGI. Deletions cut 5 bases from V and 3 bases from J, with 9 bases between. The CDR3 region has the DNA TGTGCCAGCAGTCTCGGGTTTACAGATACGCAGTATTTT. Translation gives CASSLGFTDTQYF.

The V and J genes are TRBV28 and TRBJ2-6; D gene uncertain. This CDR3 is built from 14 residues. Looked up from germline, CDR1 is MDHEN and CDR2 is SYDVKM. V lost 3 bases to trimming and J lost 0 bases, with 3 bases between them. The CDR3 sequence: CASSFSSGANVLTF. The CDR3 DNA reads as TGTGCCAGCAGTTTCTCCTCTGGGGCCAACGTCCTGACTTTC.

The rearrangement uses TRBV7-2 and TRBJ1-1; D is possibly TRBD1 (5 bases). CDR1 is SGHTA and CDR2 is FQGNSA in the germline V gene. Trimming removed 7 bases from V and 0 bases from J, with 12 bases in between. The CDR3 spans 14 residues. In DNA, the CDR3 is TGTGCCAGCACCCCCGGGACTCTGAACACTGAAGCTTTCTTT. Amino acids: CASTPGTLNTEAFF.

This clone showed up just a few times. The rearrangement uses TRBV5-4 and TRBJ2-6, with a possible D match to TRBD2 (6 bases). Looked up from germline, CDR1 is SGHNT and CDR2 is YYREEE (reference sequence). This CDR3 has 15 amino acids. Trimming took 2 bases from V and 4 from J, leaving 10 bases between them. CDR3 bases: TGTGCCAGCAGCTTAGGCGGGGAAGGGGCCAACGTCCTGACTTTC. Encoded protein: CASSLGGEGANVLTF.

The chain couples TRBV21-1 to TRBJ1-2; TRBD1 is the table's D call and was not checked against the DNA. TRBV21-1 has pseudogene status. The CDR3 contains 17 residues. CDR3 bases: TGTGCCAGCAGCAACCAGGGACAGTCGACAACTAACTATGGCTACACCTTC. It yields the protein CASSNQGQSTTNYGYTF.

DNA for the CDR3: TGTGCCAGTAGTTCAGGGACTAGCGGGGGGGGTGCCTACAATGAGCAGTTCTTC. This translates into CASSSGTSGGGAYNEQFF. The chain carries TRBV19 and TRBJ2-1; 16 nucleotides align to TRBD2. The CDR3 has 18 amino acids. V lost 5 bases to trimming and J lost 2 bases; unmatched junction nucleotides: 6. Germline CDR1 and CDR2: LNHDA and SQIVND (reference sequence).

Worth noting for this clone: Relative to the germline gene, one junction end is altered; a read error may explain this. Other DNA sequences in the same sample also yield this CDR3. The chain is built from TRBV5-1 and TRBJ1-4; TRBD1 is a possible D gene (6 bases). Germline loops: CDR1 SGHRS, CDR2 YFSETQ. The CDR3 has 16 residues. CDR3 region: CASSLTGGQGNEKLFF. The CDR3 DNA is TGCGCCAGCAGCTTGACGGGGGGGCAGGGTAATGAGAAACTGTTTTTT.

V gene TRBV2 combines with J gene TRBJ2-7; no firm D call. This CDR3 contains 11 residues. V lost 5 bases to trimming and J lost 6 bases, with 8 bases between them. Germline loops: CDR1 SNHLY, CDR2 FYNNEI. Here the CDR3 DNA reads TGTGCCAGCAGTTACGGCGGCGAGCAGTACTTC. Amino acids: CASSYGGEQYF. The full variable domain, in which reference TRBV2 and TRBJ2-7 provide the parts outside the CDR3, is EPEVTQTPSHQVTQMGQEVILRCVPISNHLYFYWYRQILGQKVEFLVSFYNNEISEKSEIFDDQFSVERPDGSNFTLKIRSTKLEDSAMYFCASSYGGEQYFGPGTRLTVT.

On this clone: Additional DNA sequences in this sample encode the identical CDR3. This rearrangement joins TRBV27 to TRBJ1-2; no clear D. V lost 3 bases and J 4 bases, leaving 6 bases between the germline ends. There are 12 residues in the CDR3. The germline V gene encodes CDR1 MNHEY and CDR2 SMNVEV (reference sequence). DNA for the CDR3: TGTGCCAGCAGTTTGGCAGGCTATGGCTACACCTTC. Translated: CASSLAGYGYTF.

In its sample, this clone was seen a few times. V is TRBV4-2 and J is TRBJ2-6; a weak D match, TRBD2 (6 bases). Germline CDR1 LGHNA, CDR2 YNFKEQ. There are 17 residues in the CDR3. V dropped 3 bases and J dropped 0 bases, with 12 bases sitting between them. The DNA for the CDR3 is TGTGCCAGCAGCCAGGGCGAGACTAGCTCTGGGGCCAACGTCCTGACTTTC. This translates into CASSQGETSSGANVLTF.

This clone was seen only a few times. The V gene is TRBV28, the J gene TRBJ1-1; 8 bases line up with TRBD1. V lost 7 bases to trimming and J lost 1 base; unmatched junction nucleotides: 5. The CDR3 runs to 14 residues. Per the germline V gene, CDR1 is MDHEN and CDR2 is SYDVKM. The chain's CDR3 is CASTLQGANTEAFF. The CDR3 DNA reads TGTGCCAGCACTCTTCAGGGGGCGAACACTGAAGCTTTCTTT.

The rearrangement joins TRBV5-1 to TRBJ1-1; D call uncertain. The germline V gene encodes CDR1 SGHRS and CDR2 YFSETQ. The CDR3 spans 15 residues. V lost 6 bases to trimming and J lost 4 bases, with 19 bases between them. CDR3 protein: CASTYQTGRATEAFF. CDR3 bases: TGCGCCAGCACATACCAGACCGGGCGGGCCACTGAAGCTTTCTTT. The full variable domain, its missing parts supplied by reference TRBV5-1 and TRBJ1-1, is KAGVTQTPRYLIKTRGQQVTLSCSPISGHRSVSWYQQTPGQGLQFLFEYFSETQRNKGNFPGRFSGRQFSNSRSEMNVSTLELGDSALYLCASTYQTGRATEAFFGQGTRLTVV.

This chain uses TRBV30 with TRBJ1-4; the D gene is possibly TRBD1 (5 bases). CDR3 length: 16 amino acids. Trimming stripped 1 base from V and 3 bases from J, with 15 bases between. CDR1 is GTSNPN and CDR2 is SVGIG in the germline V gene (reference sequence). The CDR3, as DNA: TGTGCCTGGAGTGAACAGGTTGGGGGGGCTAATGAAAAACTGTTTTTT. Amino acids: CAWSEQVGGANEKLFF.

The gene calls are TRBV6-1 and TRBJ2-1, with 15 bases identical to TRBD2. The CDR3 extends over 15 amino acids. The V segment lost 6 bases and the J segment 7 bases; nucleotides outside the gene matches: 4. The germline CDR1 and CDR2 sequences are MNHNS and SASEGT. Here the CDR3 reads CASSGLAGGRNEQFF. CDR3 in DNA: TGTGCCAGCAGCGGACTAGCGGGAGGGAGGAATGAGCAGTTCTTC.

CDR3 residues: CASSPRTGRIDGYTF. CDR3 DNA: TGTGCCAGCAGTCCCAGGACAGGGAGAATCGATGGCTACACCTTC. This chain connects TRBV27 to TRBJ1-2, with TRBD1 matching 8 bases. Looked up from germline, CDR1 is MNHEY and CDR2 is SMNVEV (reference sequence). V dropped 5 bases and J dropped 6; count of bases not matched to a gene: 11. The CDR3 length is 15 residues.

CDR3 protein: CASSFRGTTYEQYF. Written as DNA, the CDR3 is TGTGCCAGCAGCTTCCGGGGAACAACCTACGAGCAGTACTTC. This sequence joins TRBV11-2 and TRBJ2-7, with D tentatively TRBD2 (5 bases). Germline V gene sequence: CDR1 SGHAT, CDR2 FQNNGV. Trimming took off 3 bases at V and 2 bases at J, with 11 bases between the two ends. CDR3 length equals 14 residues. The full variable domain, its missing parts supplied by reference TRBV11-2 and TRBJ2-7, is EAGVAQSPRYKIIEKRQSVAFWCNPISGHATLYWYQQILGQGPKLLIQFQNNGVVDDSQLPKDRFSAERLKGVDSTLKIQPAKLEDSAVYLCASSFRGTTYEQYFGPGTRLTVT.

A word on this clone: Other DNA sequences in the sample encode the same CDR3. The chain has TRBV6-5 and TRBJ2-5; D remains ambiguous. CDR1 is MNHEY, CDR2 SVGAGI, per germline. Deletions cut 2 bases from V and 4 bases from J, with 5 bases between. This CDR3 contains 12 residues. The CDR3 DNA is TGTGCCAGCAGTTACAATCGAGAGACCCAGTACTTC. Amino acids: CASSYNRETQYF.

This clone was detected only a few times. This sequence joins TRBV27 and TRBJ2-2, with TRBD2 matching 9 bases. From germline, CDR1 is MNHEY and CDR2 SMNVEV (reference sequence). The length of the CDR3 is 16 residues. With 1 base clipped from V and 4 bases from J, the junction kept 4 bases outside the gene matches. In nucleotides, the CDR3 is TGTGCCAGCAGTTTATTGGCGGGAGGGTCCACCGGGGAGCTGTTTTTT. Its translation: CASSLLAGGSTGELFF.